The rows below give T cell receptor beta chains drawn from one sample of a study of T cells after yellow fever vaccination. TCRdb itself ran the 5' RACE reads through MiXCR, one entry per CDR3 protein. The sample lists about 300,000 distinct CDR3 sequences; about 6.6% were seen once. The specimen was PBMCs, collected roughly 45 days after the first yellow fever vaccination. The source of these receptors is a man between 18 and 35 years old who received the YFV17D yellow fever vaccine. The CDR3 runs from the conserved cysteine through the conserved F or W. Each record gives: clone size, J gene, V gene, CDR3 length, CDR3 protein. Clone sizes are given selectively: once, few, many, or a class where the clone is expanded.

clone size: few
J gene: TRBJ1-5
V gene: TRBV21-1
CDR3 length: 18
CDR3 protein: CASSKSRARAVSNQPQHF

clone size: few
J gene: TRBJ2-3
V gene: TRBV4-1
CDR3 length: 14
CDR3 protein: CASNQDRLADTQYF

clone size: few
J gene: TRBJ2-5
V gene: TRBV12-5
CDR3 length: 17
CDR3 protein: CASGPHRGPQTPETQYF

clone size: .
J gene: TRBJ2-1
V gene: TRBV30
CDR3 length: 12
CDR3 protein: CAWSVQYNEQFF

clone size: many
J gene: TRBJ2-3
V gene: TRBV11-2
CDR3 length: 21
CDR3 protein: CASSLDRWDRVTGGATDTQYF

clone size: .
J gene: TRBJ2-5
V gene: TRBV12-3/TRBV12-4
CDR3 length: 15
CDR3 protein: CASSALRDRIETQYF

clone size: .
J gene: TRBJ1-2
V gene: TRBV5-4
CDR3 length: 15
CDR3 protein: CASSPFGQGVSGYTF

clone size: .
J gene: TRBJ1-1
V gene: TRBV5-1
CDR3 length: 15
CDR3 protein: CASSWPGRGGNEAFF

clone size: .
J gene: TRBJ1-6
V gene: TRBV5-1
CDR3 length: 15
CDR3 protein: CASSLVPSRNSPLHF

clone size: .
J gene: TRBJ1-2
V gene: TRBV6-2/TRBV6-3
CDR3 length: 13
CDR3 protein: CASSYDGTYGYTF

clone size: .
J gene: TRBJ2-3
V gene: TRBV12-3/TRBV12-4
CDR3 length: 13
CDR3 protein: CASTFLSTDTQYF

clone size: .
J gene: TRBJ2-2
V gene: TRBV5-4
CDR3 length: 15
CDR3 protein: CASSRSGGAAGELFF

clone size: once
J gene: TRBJ2-5
V gene: TRBV7-6
CDR3 length: 14
CDR3 protein: CASRGLAGQETQYF

clone size: few
J gene: TRBJ2-5
V gene: TRBV11-2
CDR3 length: 16
CDR3 protein: CASSRGTSTGRETQYF

clone size: .
J gene: TRBJ1-5
V gene: TRBV19
CDR3 length: 14
CDR3 protein: CASSTDRVDQPQHF

clone size: few
J gene: TRBJ2-5
V gene: TRBV10-3
CDR3 length: 14
CDR3 protein: CAIQITALQETQYF

clone size: .
J gene: TRBJ2-2
V gene: TRBV6-2/TRBV6-3
CDR3 length: 16
CDR3 protein: CASRPGGQGNTGELFF

clone size: few
J gene: TRBJ2-1
V gene: TRBV20-1
CDR3 length: 16
CDR3 protein: CSARDPRDTYYNEQFF

clone size: many
J gene: TRBJ2-3
V gene: TRBV5-1
CDR3 length: 13
CDR3 protein: CASSLEGSDTQYF

clone size: few
J gene: TRBJ2-7
V gene: TRBV6-5
CDR3 length: 19
CDR3 protein: CASSSPKSGQGITPIEQYF

clone size: .
J gene: TRBJ2-2
V gene: TRBV2
CDR3 length: 18
CDR3 protein: CASCRLGSSGGAVGELFF

clone size: many
J gene: TRBJ2-5
V gene: TRBV15
CDR3 length: 15
CDR3 protein: CATSERGPGFVTQYF

clone size: few
J gene: TRBJ2-2
V gene: TRBV5-1
CDR3 length: 15
CDR3 protein: CASSLDGTNTGELFF

clone size: many
J gene: TRBJ2-5
V gene: TRBV10-3
CDR3 length: 15
CDR3 protein: CAISEQGGRWETQYF